A few counts support the clone carrying this T cell receptor (beta chain). Source study methods: The assay estimated nucleated cells by amplifying reference gene primers. Sequenced by immunoSEQ multiplex PCR; TCRdb stores in-frame clones only, minus some. The DNA was the basis for D and trimming; V, J and clone size are from that table. The sample consists of 200,000 to 250,000 clones, around nine tenths of them appearing once. The data are from a study of blood T cell repertoires in COVID-19. Background on the study: Whether acute or convalescent, the COVID-19 samples came from the United States, Italy and Spain. Sources were T cells, B-cell-depleted T cells, or PBMCs; the material itself was cDNA or gDNA.

Germline V lookup: CDR1 SGHVS, CDR2 FQNEAQ. The length of the CDR3 is 15 residues. The ends were cut back, 2 bases at V and 0 bases at J, with 10 bases in the middle. The receptor's source is a woman in her sixties or seventies with active or convalescent COVID-19. Sequencing used peripheral blood. V is TRBV7-8 and J is TRBJ1-2; D uncertain. CDR3: CASSLQAPSNYGYTF. The CDR3 region has the DNA TGTGCCAGCAGCTTACAGGCCCCCTCTAACTATGGCTACACCTTC.